Detailed here is one T cell receptor (beta chain). This clonotype has only a few counts. Its antigen remains unidentified. Base qualities are not recorded, but no much larger clone differs from it by a single base. Every donor in the study was a healthy Caucasian. The twin cohort comprised three pairs of female monozygotic twins, all aged roughly 18 to 30 years. Peripheral blood mononuclear cells were used as the source from which RNA for TCR libraries was isolated. Receptors were amplified or captured by 5' RACE. Instrument on record: Illumina HiSeq 2000. Template switching introduced a universal primer binding site; the final cDNA contained a unique molecular identifier, enabling accurate counting of TCR cDNA molecules. Specific primers in the conserved constant-segment region were used to synthesize first-strand cDNA for TCR alpha and beta chains. To control for contamination, each cDNA library was double barcoded with a SMART-Mk sample barcode plus Illumina barcodes. TruSeq adapter sequences, together with Illumina sample barcodes, were added in two successive PCR steps. The TCR alpha and beta cDNA libraries were sequenced on the Illumina HiSeq platform using custom primers. As for the original processing: MiGEC was used to process raw reads and extract unique molecular identifiers, and MiXCR was used to find CDR3 positions. Recombination models were inferred per individual with the repgenHMM and IGoR tools using an EM algorithm. The analysis of shared clonotypes was done with the tcR package in R, with sharing normalized by the product of cloneset sizes. Out-of-frame nonproductive sequences were analyzed to study raw recombination free of thymic and clonal selection effects. The public reads were reanalyzed by TCRdb: fastp trimming at Q25, MiXCR alignment, in-frame beta chains only. Rows with one shared CDR3 protein collapse into an entry with the most common genes and DNA. The authors' filters were not applied to this entry. The sample contains 700,000 to 950,000 distinct CDR3 sequences, roughly 12% of them found a single time. The ten largest clones capture 1.5% to 2% of the sample.

This entry comes from a study of identical twins (dated by TCRdb to 2016 to 2018). For context, the study as a whole: To test whether fetal clonotypes persist, this study deep-sequenced TCR alpha and beta repertoires from monozygotic twins, from unrelated adults of various ages, and from cord blood. To rule out contamination, the twin experiments were replicated at different times with different library preparation protocols.

What the authors observed across the whole study: Invariant T cells such as MAIT and iNKT could partly confound zero-insertion analyses, although diverse VJ usage argued against such confounding for most clonotypes. Excess twin sharing in beta out-of-frame sequences was weaker because fewer shared sequences lowered the signal-to-noise ratio. Out-of-frame TCR alpha sequences shared between twins showed an excess of low generation-probability sequences compared with coincidental sharing between unrelated individuals. Out-of-frame TCR alpha sharing in monozygotic twins was systematically underestimated by recombination models, whereas sharing between unrelated individuals was in agreement with the recombination models. Because the same donors could not be followed over many years, the conclusions relied on cross-sectional statistical analysis. Fewer insertions were carried by abundant cord blood beta clonotypes, a similar but weaker trend appeared in young adult naive repertoires, and no such trend appeared in memory repertoires.

The CDR3, cysteine through phenylalanine, is 14 amino acids long. Of all the DNA, just the CDR3 is kept, 42 bases in frame from base 1. Relative to germline, V is 3 bases shorter and J is 3 bases shorter, with 11 bases between their ends. CDR1 and CDR2, looked up from the germline V gene, are MGHDK and SYGVNS. These data also formed part of another study, on yellow fever vaccine responses in identical twins. From the second report: The authors reported that the T cell response to vaccination in identical twins appeared partly convergent and partly personalized. The study precisely tracked vaccine-responding T cell clones in identical twins.

Recombination connected TRBV25-1 to TRBJ2-5, and possibly TRBD2, on 7 matching bases. What was sequenced was PBMCs. This clonotype was sampled from a woman aged 18-29 years in good health. The DNA sequence is TGTGCCAGCAGTGAGCGGGGGCAAAAAGAGACCCAGTACTTC. This gives the protein CASSERGQKETQYF.